This T cell receptor (beta chain) was captured in a study of response to subunit inactivated influenza vaccine. MiXCR, applied by TCRdb to the RT-PCR reads, yields one record per CDR3 protein. Of under 550,000 distinct CDR3 sequences listed, approximately 7.1% are singletons. Germline values: CDR1 DFQATT, CDR2 SNEGSKA (reference sequence). The CDR3 length is 14 residues. The V and J ends lost 5 bases and 2 bases, in that order; junction bases with no gene match: 8. Study results and caveats: Seasonal influenza vaccination, on each occasion, was suggested by the authors to recruit few new T cells.

Details on this clonotype: Its antigen remains unknown.

The chain is built from TRBV20-1 and TRBJ2-7; 8 nucleotides line up with TRBD1. Sequenced material: PBMCs from blood, taken less than 30 months after vaccination. The sequence was collected from a man aged 45 to 75 who received an inactivated influenza vaccine. The CDR3 DNA is TGCAGTGCTGGAGGACAGGGTGGAACCTACGAGCAGTACTTC. It codes for CSAGGQGGTYEQYF.